These 8 T cell receptor beta chains originate from one sample sequenced in a study of cytomegalovirus exposure and HLA in healthy donors. It was with 60 Vbeta and 13 Jbeta primers that the PCR ran. Measured with immunoSEQ multiplex PCR; TCRdb has only the in-frame clones, and not every one. The sample lists 80,000 to 95,000 clones; approximately 57% were seen once. The source material was PBMCs. The receptors were sampled from a woman aged 30 to 39 in good health and CMV-seronegative.

This chain links TRBV4-2 with TRBJ1-5; a weak D match, TRBD1 (5 bases). The CDR3 runs to 13 residues. The germline CDR1 and CDR2 sequences are LGHNA and YNFKEQ. V lost 4 bases, J lost 7 bases, and 11 bases lay in between. CDR3 loop: CASSLGRGQPQHF. The CDR3, as DNA: TGTGCCAGCAGCCTAGGGAGGGGACAGCCCCAGCATTTT.

As DNA, the CDR3 is TGTGCCTGGAGTCCCGAGCGGAACATTCAGTACTTC. This codes for CAWSPERNIQYF. The chain employs TRBV30 and TRBJ2-4, with D possibly being TRBD2 (5 bases). The V end was cut by 2 bases, the J end by 7 bases, with 9 bases between. Germline assignment: CDR1 GTSNPN and CDR2 SVGIG (reference sequence). The CDR3 is made up of 12 amino acids.

There are a few counts of this clone. The chain joins TRBV9 to TRBJ2-7; tentative D call: TRBD2 (5 bases). The CDR3 is 14 amino acids. Trimming pared 0 bases from V and 2 bases from J, leaving 9 bases between. Germline V gene sequence: CDR1 SGDLS, CDR2 YYNGEE. This CDR3 reads CASSVGTSPYEQYF. In DNA form, the CDR3 reads TGTGCCAGCAGCGTAGGGACTTCTCCCTACGAGCAGTACTTC. The variable domain in full, with the rest retrieved from reference TRBV9 and TRBJ2-7, is DSGVTQTPKHLITATGQRVTLRCSPRSGDLSVYWYQQSLDQGLQFLIQYYNGEERAKGNILERFSAQQFPDLHSELNLSSLELGDSALYFCASSVGTSPYEQYFGPGTRLTVT.

The V and J genes are TRBV5-1 and TRBJ2-1, with D possibly TRBD2 on 5 matching bases. The CDR3 is 15 residues long. V was clipped by 5 bases and J by 1 base, with 13 bases between them. Germline loops: CDR1 SGHRS, CDR2 YFSETQ. The CDR3 DNA reads as TGCGCCAGCAGTGTCCCAAGCGGATCCTACAATGAGCAGTTCTTC. Translated, it gives CASSVPSGSYNEQFF.

This clone was counted only a few times. The gene calls are TRBV6-5 and TRBJ1-1; D is undetermined. The V and J ends lost 4 bases and 4 bases respectively, with 10 bases between them. CDR3 length equals 13 residues. CDR1 and CDR2 from the germline V gene are MNHEY and SVGAGI. This chain's CDR3 is CASSSSHSTEAFF. The CDR3 DNA is TGTGCCAGCAGTTCCTCCCACAGCACTGAAGCTTTCTTT.

This clone was seen once. The chain employs TRBV11-2 and TRBJ1-4; unclear D gene. The CDR3 length is 17 residues. Trimming removed 2 bases from V and 5 bases from J, with 18 bases in between. Per the germline V gene, CDR1 is SGHAT and CDR2 is FQNNGV. CDR3 nucleotides: TGTGCCAGCAGCTTATGGGCATCGGGAAACCCAAATGAAAAACTGTTTTTT. Its protein is CASSLWASGNPNEKLFF. Full variable domain (rest looked up from reference TRBV11-2 and TRBJ1-4): EAGVAQSPRYKIIEKRQSVAFWCNPISGHATLYWYQQILGQGPKLLIQFQNNGVVDDSQLPKDRFSAERLKGVDSTLKIQPAKLEDSAVYLCASSLWASGNPNEKLFFGSGTQLSVL.

The genes are TRBV16 and TRBJ1-4, with D unclear. Germline V gene lookup returns CDR1 KGHSY and CDR2 FQNENV. Trimming shortened V by 5 bases and J by 11 bases, and 21 bases separated the two germline ends. CDR3 length: 15 residues. CDR3: CASSAPPPRAQKLFF. The CDR3 nucleotides read TGTGCCAGCAGCGCTCCCCCCCCGAGGGCACAGAAACTGTTTTTT.

This clone came up a few times. This CDR3 is also generated by other DNA sequences in the sample. The chain uses TRBV28 and TRBJ2-7, with 8 bases that match TRBD2. CDR1 MDHEN and CDR2 SYDVKM come from the germline V gene. V trimming: 6 bases; J trimming: 7 bases; junction bases outside the gene matches: 14. The CDR3 has 15 residues. In DNA form, the CDR3 reads TGTGCCAGCAGCCCGAGAGGGAGCGGGAGTCGGGAGCAGTACTTC. Amino acids: CASSPRGSGSREQYF.